This passage covers 14 T cell receptor beta chains from one sample sequenced in a study of OX40 agonist ivuxolimab in advanced cancers. Data came from immunoSEQ multiplex PCR; TCRdb stores just in-frame clones and leaves some out. The sample shows about 58,000 clones, roughly 91% of them seen only once. The input for sequencing was CD4+ or CD8+ T cells sorted from blood, taken in a trial of the OX40 agonist ivuxolimab. The receptors come from an adult with an advanced solid tumor such as melanoma, head and neck, liver or kidney cancer.

This chain links TRBV5-1 with TRBJ1-2, with D possibly being TRBD1 (5 bases). The CDR3 is 15 residues long. V lost 5 bases, J lost 8 bases, and 22 bases lay in between. Germline V gene sequence: CDR1 SGHRS, CDR2 YFSETQ. CDR3 sequence: CASRSATAAPGGYTF. The CDR3 region has the DNA TGCGCCAGCAGGTCAGCGACAGCGGCCCCGGGAGGCTACACCTTC.

The V call is TRBV10-3, the J call TRBJ1-1; possibly TRBD1 for D (5 bases). Trimming took 5 bases from V and 1 from J, leaving 17 bases between them. From germline, CDR1 is ENHRY and CDR2 SYGVKD. This CDR3 region has 16 residues. The CDR3 loop is CAISPGRVGGNTEAFF. Here the CDR3 DNA reads TGTGCCATCAGTCCTGGCCGAGTGGGGGGGAACACTGAAGCTTTCTTT.

V and J are TRBV2 and TRBJ2-7; TRBD1 might be the D (5 bases). The germline V gene has CDR1 SNHLY and CDR2 FYNNEI. The V end was cut by 6 bases, the J end by 0 bases, with 15 bases between. CDR3 length equals 15 residues. The CDR3 region has the DNA TGTGCCAGCAGACACGACAGTTACAGCTCCTACGAGCAGTACTTC. Residues: CASRHDSYSSYEQYF.

The chain links TRBV7-9 to TRBJ1-4; possible D gene TRBD1, 5 bases. CDR1 is SEHNR, CDR2 FQNEAQ, per germline (reference sequence). The CDR3 spans 15 residues. The V end was cut by 1 base, the J end by 8 bases, with 14 bases between. CDR3 nucleotide sequence: TGTGCCAGCAGCTTAGGCGGGGGGAGAAGGGAAAAACTGTTTTTT. This translates into CASSLGGGRREKLFF.

This clone showed up just once. The CDR3 loop reads CSVVPGQGNYEQYF. The CDR3 DNA reads TGCAGCGTCGTACCGGGACAGGGAAACTACGAGCAGTACTTC. This chain joins TRBV29-1 and TRBJ2-7, with 9 bases matching TRBD1. J gave up 3 bases and V 6 bases, and 9 bases lay outside the gene matches. The CDR3 is made up of 14 amino acids. Per germline, CDR1 SQVTM and CDR2 ANQGSEA.

The chain uses TRBV28 and TRBJ1-3, with TRBD1 as a possible D gene (6 bases). This CDR3 comprises 15 residues. V gave up 6 bases and J gave up 9 bases, with 21 bases separating them. Germline V gene sequence: CDR1 MDHEN, CDR2 SYDVKM. CDR3 coding DNA: TGTGCCAGCAGACCTAATACAGGGCTTGGAGGCACCATATATTTT. Encoded protein: CASRPNTGLGGTIYF.

The CDR3: CASSLGLNTGELFF. As DNA, the CDR3 is TGTGCCAGCAGCCTGGGACTTAACACCGGGGAGCTGTTTTTT. The rearrangement joins TRBV11-2 to TRBJ2-2, with TRBD2 as a possible D gene (6 bases). This CDR3 comprises 14 residues. Germline assignment: CDR1 SGHAT and CDR2 FQNNGV. Trimming took off 5 bases at V and 2 bases at J, with 9 bases between the two ends.

The gene calls are TRBV10-1 and TRBJ2-3; D gene unclear. From germline, CDR1 is WNHNN and CDR2 SYGVQD (reference sequence). Trimming stripped 11 bases from V and 2 bases from J, with 14 bases between. This CDR3 contains 13 residues. CDR3 residues: CAVQEPLTDTQYF. The CDR3 DNA is TGCGCCGTCCAGGAACCTCTCACAGATACGCAGTATTTT.

The chain uses TRBV30 and TRBJ2-7; a possible D gene is TRBD1 (5 bases). The CDR3 covers 12 residues. Trimming pared 3 bases from V and 4 bases from J, leaving 10 bases between. The germline CDR1 and CDR2 sequences are GTSNPN and SVGIG (reference sequence). The CDR3 sequence is CAWRMGQYEQYF. CDR3 coding DNA: TGTGCCTGGAGAATGGGGCAATACGAGCAGTACTTC.

The chain uses TRBV7-6 and TRBJ2-5, with unresolved D. The CDR3 has 16 residues. With 2 bases removed from V and 3 bases from J, the gap between germline ends came to 16 bases. The germline V gene has CDR1 SGHVS and CDR2 FNYEAQ. The CDR3: CASSLPPLSSKETQYF. The CDR3 DNA is TGTGCCAGCAGCTTACCCCCCCTGTCTAGTAAAGAGACCCAGTACTTC.

The chain uses TRBV18 and TRBJ1-4; D unclear. The CDR3 loop spans 15 amino acids. Germline loops: CDR1 KGHSH, CDR2 LQKENI. V was clipped by 1 base and J by 8 bases, with 14 bases between them. CDR3 sequence (DNA): TGTGCCAGCTCACCACGACGAGACCCCGGCGAAAAACTGTTTTTT. This codes for CASSPRRDPGEKLFF.

This chain uses TRBV5-5 with TRBJ2-3; D may match TRBD1 or TRBD2 (6 bases each). Germline CDR1 is SGHKS and CDR2 is YYEKEE (reference sequence). V was clipped by 2 bases and J by 5 bases, with 18 bases between them. The CDR3 totals 16 residues. In DNA, the CDR3 is TGTGCCAGCAGCTTTTTCGATTCGGGGGCGGAAGATACGCAGTATTTT. It specifies CASSFFDSGAEDTQYF.

The chain joins TRBV28 to TRBJ1-4; D not resolved. Trimming removed 4 bases at V and 4 bases at J, with 10 bases between. CDR3 size: 14 residues. CDR1 is MDHEN, CDR2 SYDVKM, per germline. CDR3 in amino acids: CASSSPKSNEKLFF. In nucleotides, the CDR3 is TGTGCCAGCAGTTCCCCTAAGAGTAATGAAAAACTGTTTTTT.

The chain links TRBV5-1 to TRBJ2-1, with 13 positions matching TRBD2. The CDR3 contains 16 residues. With 4 bases clipped from V and 0 bases from J, the junction kept 1 base outside the gene matches. Germline V gives CDR1 SGHRS, CDR2 YFSETQ. The CDR3 loop is CASSRLAGGSYNEQFF. In DNA, the CDR3 is TGCGCCAGCAGCAGACTAGCGGGGGGCTCCTACAATGAGCAGTTCTTC.